The 6 T cell receptor beta chains below were found in one sample sequenced in a study of T-cell reconstitution after alpha-beta-depleted transplantation in children. Unique molecular identifiers were incorporated when the TCRbeta library was constructed. TCRdb re-called the PCR reads with MiXCR, one entry per CDR3 protein. The data show over 200,000 distinct CDR3 sequences, 8% to 10% seen once. Sequenced here: PBMCs from the stem cell graft donor, sampled from the stem cell graft. The source is a human donor who donated a stem cell graft to a child with acute lymphoblastic leukemia.

At least ten counts were recorded for this clonotype. The gene calls are TRBV11-3 and TRBJ2-3, with TRBD2 matching 8 bases. CDR3 length equals 18 residues. The junction had 15 bases not matched to a gene; V was cut back by 1 base and J by 6 bases. CDR1 SGHNT and CDR2 YENEEA come from the germline V gene. In DNA form, the CDR3 reads TGTGCCAGCAGCTTAGGATTAGCGGGGCCTGTTAAAGGGGATACGCAGTATTTT. Protein product: CASSLGLAGPVKGDTQYF.

This chain connects TRBV29-1 to TRBJ1-1; possible D gene TRBD1, 5 bases. Per the germline V gene, CDR1 is SQVTM and CDR2 is ANQGSEA. CDR3 length equals 15 residues. Trimming shortened V by 0 bases and J by 5 bases, and 16 bases separated the two germline ends. The CDR3 DNA is TGCAGCGTTGAAGAAGGGGCCCGACGGGGAACTGAAGCTTTCTTT. As protein: CSVEEGARRGTEAFF.

This clonotype came up a few times. The rearrangement uses TRBV20-1 and TRBJ2-7; 11 positions match TRBD1. This CDR3 contains 16 residues. Germline V CDR1 and CDR2: DFQATT, SNEGSKA (reference sequence). Trimming took 1 base from V and 4 from J; bases not matched to a gene: 9. CDR3 residues: CSARGGQGARVYEQYF. CDR3 bases: TGCAGTGCTAGAGGCGGACAGGGGGCGAGGGTTTACGAGCAGTACTTC.

The chain links TRBV15 to TRBJ1-4, with a weak D call TRBD1 (6 bases). From germline, CDR1 is LNHNV and CDR2 YYDKDF (reference sequence). The ends were cut back, 1 base at V and 0 bases at J, with 9 bases in the middle. This CDR3 has 16 residues. This CDR3 reads CATSRAGVATNEKLFF. The DNA of the CDR3 is TGTGCCACCAGCAGAGCAGGGGTTGCAACTAATGAAAAACTGTTTTTT.

This clonotype was recorded a few times. V is TRBV12-3 or TRBV12-4 and J is TRBJ1-1; 7 bases are shared with TRBD1. CDR3 size: 14 residues. V lost 5 bases, J lost 1 base, and 4 bases stayed unmatched. In nucleotides, the CDR3 is TGTGCCAGCAGTAACAGGGGCGGGAACACTGAAGCTTTCTTT. It specifies CASSNRGGNTEAFF.

This clonotype was picked up many times. The gene calls are TRBV7-8 and TRBJ2-7, with unresolved D. CDR1 is SGHVS and CDR2 is FQNEAQ in the germline V gene. V was trimmed by 3 bases and J by 1 base, leaving 7 bases between them. The CDR3 extends over 13 amino acids. This CDR3 is CASSFQISYEQYF. Written as DNA, the CDR3 is TGTGCCAGCAGCTTCCAGATATCCTACGAGCAGTACTTC.